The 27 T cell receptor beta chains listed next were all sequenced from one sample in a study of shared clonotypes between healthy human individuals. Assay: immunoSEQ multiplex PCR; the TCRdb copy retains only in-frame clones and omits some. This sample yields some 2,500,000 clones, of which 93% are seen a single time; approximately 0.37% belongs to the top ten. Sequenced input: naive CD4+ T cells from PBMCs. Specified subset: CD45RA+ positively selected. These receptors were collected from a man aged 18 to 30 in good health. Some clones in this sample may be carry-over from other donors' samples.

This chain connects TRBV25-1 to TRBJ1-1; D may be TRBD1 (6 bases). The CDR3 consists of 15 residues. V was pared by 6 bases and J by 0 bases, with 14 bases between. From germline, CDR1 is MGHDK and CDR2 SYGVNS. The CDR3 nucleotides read TGTGCCAGCAGACGCACCGGGACACTGAACACTGAAGCTTTCTTT. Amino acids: CASRRTGTLNTEAFF.

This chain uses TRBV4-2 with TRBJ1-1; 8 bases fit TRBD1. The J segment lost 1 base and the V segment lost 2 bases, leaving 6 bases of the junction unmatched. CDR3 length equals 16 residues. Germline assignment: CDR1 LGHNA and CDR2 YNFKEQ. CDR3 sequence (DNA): TGTGCCAGCAGCCAATCCCAGGGGGCTTCGAACACTGAAGCTTTCTTT. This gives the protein CASSQSQGASNTEAFF.

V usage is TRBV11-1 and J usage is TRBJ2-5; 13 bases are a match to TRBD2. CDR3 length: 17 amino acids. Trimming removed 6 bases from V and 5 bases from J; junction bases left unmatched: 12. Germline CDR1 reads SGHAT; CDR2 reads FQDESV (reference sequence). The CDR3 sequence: CASSSWTSGSSGETQYF. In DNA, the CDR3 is TGTGCCAGCAGTTCCTGGACTAGCGGGAGCTCAGGGGAGACCCAGTACTTC.

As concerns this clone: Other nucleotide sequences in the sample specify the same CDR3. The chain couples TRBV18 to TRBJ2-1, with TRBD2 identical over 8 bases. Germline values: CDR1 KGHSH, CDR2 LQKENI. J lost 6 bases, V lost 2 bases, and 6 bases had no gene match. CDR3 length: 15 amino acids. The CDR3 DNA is TGTGCCAGCTCACCAGGGCTAGCGGGTCTCAATGAGCAGTTCTTC. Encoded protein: CASSPGLAGLNEQFF.

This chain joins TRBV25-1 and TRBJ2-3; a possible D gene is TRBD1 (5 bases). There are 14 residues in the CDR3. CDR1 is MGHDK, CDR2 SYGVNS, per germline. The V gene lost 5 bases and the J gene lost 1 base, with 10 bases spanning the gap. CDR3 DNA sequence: TGTGCCAGCAGTCAGGGTAGAGGCACAGATACGCAGTATTTT. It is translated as CASSQGRGTDTQYF.

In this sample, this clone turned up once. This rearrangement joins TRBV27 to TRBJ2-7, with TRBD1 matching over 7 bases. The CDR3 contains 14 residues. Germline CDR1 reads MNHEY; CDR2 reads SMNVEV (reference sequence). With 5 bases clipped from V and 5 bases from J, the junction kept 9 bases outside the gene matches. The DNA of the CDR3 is TGTGCCAGCAGTACCCTGACAGGGCCCCACGAGCAGTACTTC. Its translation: CASSTLTGPHEQYF.

The CDR3 nucleotides are TGTGCCAGTAGTATAGGAGACAGGGTCCCAGATACGCAGTATTTT. It translates to CASSIGDRVPDTQYF. This chain connects TRBV19 to TRBJ2-3, with 7 bases identical to TRBD1. The CDR3 length is 15 residues. In germline, CDR1 is LNHDA, CDR2 SQIVND (reference sequence). The V segment lost 1 base and the J segment 4 bases; nucleotides outside the gene matches: 5.

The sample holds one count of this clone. The CDR3 nucleotides are TGTGCCAGCAGCGTAGGCGGGCCATTCGAGGCAGATACGCAGTATTTT. It specifies CASSVGGPFEADTQYF. The J gene is TRBJ2-3, the V gene TRBV9, with D possibly matching TRBD2 (5 bases). Per germline, CDR1 SGDLS and CDR2 YYNGEE. The V end was cut by 0 bases, the J end by 4 bases, with 15 bases between. The CDR3 totals 16 residues.

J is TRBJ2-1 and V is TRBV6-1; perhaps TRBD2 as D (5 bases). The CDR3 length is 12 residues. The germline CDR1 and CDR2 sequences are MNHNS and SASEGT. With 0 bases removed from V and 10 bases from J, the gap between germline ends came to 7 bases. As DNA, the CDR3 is TGTGCCAGCAGTGAAGCAGCGGTCGAGCAGTTCTTC. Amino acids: CASSEAAVEQFF.

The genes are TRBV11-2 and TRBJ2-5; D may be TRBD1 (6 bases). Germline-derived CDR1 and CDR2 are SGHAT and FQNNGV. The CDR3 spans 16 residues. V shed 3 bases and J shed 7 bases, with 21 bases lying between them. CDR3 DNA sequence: TGTGCCAGCAGCTTCCCCCCGACAGGCCCAGGAGGGACCCAGTACTTC. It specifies CASSFPPTGPGGTQYF.

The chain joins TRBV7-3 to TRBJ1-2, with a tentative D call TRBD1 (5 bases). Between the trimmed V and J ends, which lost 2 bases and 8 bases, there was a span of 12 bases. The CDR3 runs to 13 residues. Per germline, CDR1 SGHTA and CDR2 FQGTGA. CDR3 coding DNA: TGTGCCAGCAGCTTACAGGGATCGAGAGGCTACACCTTC. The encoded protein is CASSLQGSRGYTF.

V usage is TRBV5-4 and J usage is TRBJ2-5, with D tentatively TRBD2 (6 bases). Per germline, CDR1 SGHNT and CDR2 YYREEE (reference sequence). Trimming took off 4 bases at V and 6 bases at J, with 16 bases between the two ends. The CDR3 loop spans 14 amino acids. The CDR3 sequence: CASSGPGGRQTQYF. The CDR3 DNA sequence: TGTGCCAGCAGCGGGCCAGGAGGGAGGCAGACCCAGTACTTC.

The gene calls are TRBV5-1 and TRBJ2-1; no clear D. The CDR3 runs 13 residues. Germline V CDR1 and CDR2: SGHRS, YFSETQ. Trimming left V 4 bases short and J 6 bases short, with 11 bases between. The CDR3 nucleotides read TGCGCCAGCAGCACCCCACCCGGCAATGAGCAGTTCTTC. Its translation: CASSTPPGNEQFF.

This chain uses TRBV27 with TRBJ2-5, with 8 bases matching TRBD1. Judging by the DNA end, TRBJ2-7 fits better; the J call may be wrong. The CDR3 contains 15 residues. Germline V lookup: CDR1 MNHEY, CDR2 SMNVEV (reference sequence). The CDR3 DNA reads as TGTGCCAGCAGGCGCGGACAGGGCAACTCCTACGAGCAGTACTTC. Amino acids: CASRRGQGNSYEQYF.

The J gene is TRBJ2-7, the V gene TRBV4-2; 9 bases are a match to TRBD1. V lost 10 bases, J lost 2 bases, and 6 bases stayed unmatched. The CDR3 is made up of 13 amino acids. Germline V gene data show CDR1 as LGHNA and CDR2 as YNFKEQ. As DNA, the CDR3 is TGTGCCACCTCCCGGGACAGGGCCTACGAGCAGTACTTC. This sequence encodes CATSRDRAYEQYF.

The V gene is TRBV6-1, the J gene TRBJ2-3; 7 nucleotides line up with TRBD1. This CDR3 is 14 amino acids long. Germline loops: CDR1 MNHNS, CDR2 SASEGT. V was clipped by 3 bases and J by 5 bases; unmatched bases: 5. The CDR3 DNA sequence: TGTGCCAGCAGTGAGGCAGGGGGAGAAGATACGCAGTATTTT. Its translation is CASSEAGGEDTQYF.

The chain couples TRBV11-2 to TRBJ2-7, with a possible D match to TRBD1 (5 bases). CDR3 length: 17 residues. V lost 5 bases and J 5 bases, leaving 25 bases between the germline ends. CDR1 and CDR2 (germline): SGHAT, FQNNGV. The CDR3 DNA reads TGTGCCAGCAGCCTTAGCTCATCGTGGCAGGGCACCAACGAGCAGTACTTC. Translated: CASSLSSSWQGTNEQYF. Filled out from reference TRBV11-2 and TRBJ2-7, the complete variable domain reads EAGVAQSPRYKIIEKRQSVAFWCNPISGHATLYWYQQILGQGPKLLIQFQNNGVVDDSQLPKDRFSAERLKGVDSTLKIQPAKLEDSAVYLCASSLSSSWQGTNEQYFGPGTRLTVT.

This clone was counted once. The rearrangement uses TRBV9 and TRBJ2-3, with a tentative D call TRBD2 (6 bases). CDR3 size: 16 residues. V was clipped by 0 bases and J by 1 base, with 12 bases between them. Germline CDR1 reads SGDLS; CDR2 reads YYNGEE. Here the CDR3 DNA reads TGTGCCAGCAGCGTAGCTAGCGCACTCGGCACAGATACGCAGTATTTT. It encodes CASSVASALGTDTQYF.

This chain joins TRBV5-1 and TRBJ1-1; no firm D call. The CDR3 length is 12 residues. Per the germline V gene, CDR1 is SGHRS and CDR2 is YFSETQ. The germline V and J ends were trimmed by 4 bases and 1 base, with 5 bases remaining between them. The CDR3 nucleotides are TGCGCCAGCAGCAACAGGAACACTGAAGCTTTCTTT. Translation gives CASSNRNTEAFF.

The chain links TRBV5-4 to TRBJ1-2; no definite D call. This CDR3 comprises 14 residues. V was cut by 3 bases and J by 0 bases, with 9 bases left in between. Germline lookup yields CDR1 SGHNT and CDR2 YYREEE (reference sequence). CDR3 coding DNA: TGTGCCAGCAGCTCTTGGAACGCTAACTATGGCTACACCTTC. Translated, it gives CASSSWNANYGYTF.

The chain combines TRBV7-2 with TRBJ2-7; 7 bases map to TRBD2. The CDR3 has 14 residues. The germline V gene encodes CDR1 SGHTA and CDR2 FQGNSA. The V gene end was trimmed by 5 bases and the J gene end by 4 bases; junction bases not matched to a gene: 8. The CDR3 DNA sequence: TGTGCCAGCAGCCCGTCCGGGACTAATTACGAGCAGTACTTC. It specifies CASSPSGTNYEQYF.

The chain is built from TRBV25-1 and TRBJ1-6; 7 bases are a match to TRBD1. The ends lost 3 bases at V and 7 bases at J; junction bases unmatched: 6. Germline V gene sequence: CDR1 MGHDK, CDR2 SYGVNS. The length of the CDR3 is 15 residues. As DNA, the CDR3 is TGTGCCAGCAGTGATACAGGGGCACGGAATTCACCCCTCCACTTT. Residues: CASSDTGARNSPLHF.

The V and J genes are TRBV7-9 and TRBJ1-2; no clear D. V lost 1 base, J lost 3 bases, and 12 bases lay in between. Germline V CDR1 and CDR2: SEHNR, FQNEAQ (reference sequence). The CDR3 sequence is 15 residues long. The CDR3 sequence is CASSLEQLNYYGYTF. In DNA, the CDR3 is TGTGCCAGCAGCTTAGAACAGTTGAACTACTATGGCTACACCTTC.

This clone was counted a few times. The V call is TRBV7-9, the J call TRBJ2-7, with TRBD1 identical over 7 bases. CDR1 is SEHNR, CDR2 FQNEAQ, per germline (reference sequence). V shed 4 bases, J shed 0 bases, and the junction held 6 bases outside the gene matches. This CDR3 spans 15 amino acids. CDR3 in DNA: TGTGCCAGCAGCTCCTACAGGGGAGTCTCCTACGAGCAGTACTTC. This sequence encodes CASSSYRGVSYEQYF.

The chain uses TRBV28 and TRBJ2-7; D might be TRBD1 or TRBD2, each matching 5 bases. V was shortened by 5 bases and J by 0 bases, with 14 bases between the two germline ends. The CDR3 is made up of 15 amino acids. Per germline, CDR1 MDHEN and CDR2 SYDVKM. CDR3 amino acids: CASSPTGTASYEQYF. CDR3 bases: TGTGCCAGCAGTCCAACCGGGACGGCCTCCTACGAGCAGTACTTC.

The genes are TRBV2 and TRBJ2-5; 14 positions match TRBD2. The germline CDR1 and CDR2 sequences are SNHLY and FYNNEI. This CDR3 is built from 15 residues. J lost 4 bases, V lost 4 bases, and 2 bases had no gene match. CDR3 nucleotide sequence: TGTGCCAGCAGTGGGGGACTAGCGGGAGTAGAGACCCAGTACTTC. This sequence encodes CASSGGLAGVETQYF.

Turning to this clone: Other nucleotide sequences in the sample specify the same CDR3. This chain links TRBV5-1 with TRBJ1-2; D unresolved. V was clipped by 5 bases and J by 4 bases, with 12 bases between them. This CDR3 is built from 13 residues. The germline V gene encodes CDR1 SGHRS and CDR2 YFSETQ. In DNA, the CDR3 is TGCGCCAGCAGTCTGGACTCCAGCTATGGCTACACCTTC. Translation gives CASSLDSSYGYTF.